This T cell receptor (beta chain) is from a study (dated by TCRdb to between 2015 and 2017). Regarding the complete study: The study set out to test whether tumor-infiltrating Tregs in breast cancer get recruited from blood Tregs or are instead converted in situ from other CD4+ T cell subsets.

Amplification of full-length TCR variable regions was done by 5' RACE PCR using constant-region reverse primers, and this step was followed by semi-nested PCR with Nested Universal Primer A. Using the ReliaPrep RNA Cell Miniprep System, total RNA was extracted, and the SMARTer RACE 5'/3' Kit was then used to reverse transcribe the RNA into 5'RACE-ready cDNA. Full-length TCR alpha and beta libraries were barcoded with multiplex adaptors and sequenced on an Illumina MiSeq. The source study handled its data this way. For each of nine subset-tissue groups, sequencing data from the five patients were pooled, and the groups were then compared using unsupervised clustering of TCR gene usage. The Morisita-Horn index was used to calculate repertoire similarity, with shared sequences weighted according to their contribution to each repertoire. The public sequencing data were trimmed at Q25 with fastp and processed into clonotypes with MiXCR by TCRdb, which kept only in-frame beta chains. Duplicate CDR3 protein sequences are folded into a single record with the most common DNA and genes. It is TCRdb's table, rather than the study itself, that gives the V and J calls and clone size. This sample comprises some 37,000 distinct CDR3 sequences, 15% to 20% of them detected only once. Jointly, the top ten make up 2.5% to 3% of the sample.

This clonotype was recorded a few times. This clone's antigen is unknown. No base quality information exists; no much larger clone differs at one position. Broader findings and caveats from the paper: Validation in the larger cohort was restricted to a single TCR beta V-J rearrangement rather than whole repertoires. The TCR gene usage of tumor memory CD4+ T cells clustered together with blood and lymph node memory CD4+ cells and with lymph node naive CD4+ cells. Tumor-infiltrating Treg TCR alpha and beta sequences overlapped most with tumor naive CD4+ T cells, then with blood naive CD4+ T cells.

Naive CD4+ T cells were purified with the Miltenyi Naive CD4+ T Cell Isolation kit, with Tregs depleted using CD25 microbeads. Tregs, naive and memory CD4+ T cells from tumor, blood and ipsilateral draining lymph nodes of a handful of breast cancer patients underwent full-length TCR alpha and beta sequencing. Tumor tissue, along with lymph nodes from ipsilateral axillary dissection, was perfused with PBS, minced, and then digested using collagenase I and hyaluronidase. Ficoll density gradient centrifugation was used to isolate mononuclear cells from either lymph nodes or 50 ml of peripheral blood. A purity exceeding 90% was confirmed by FACS for the sorted cell populations. The CDR3 sequence holds 15 residues, the cysteine and phenylalanine included. CDR3 DNA is the only sequence kept; it has 45 bases, read in frame from the first base. V lost 0 bases and J lost 1 base, and the count of bases not matched to a germline gene is 3. For CDR1 and CDR2, the germline V gene lists SGHRS and YFSETQ.

In this chain, TRBV5-1 is recombined with TRBJ2-5, and TRBD1 matches 7 of the central bases. This TCR came from a female donor with breast cancer. Input material: naive CD4+ T cells sorted from a lymph node. The label giving this sample's cell subset or site can be read as: naive CD4+ T cells, CD4+CD45RA+CD25-. At the DNA level, the sequence is TGCGCCAGCAGCTTGGCGGGACAGATCCAAGAGACCCAGTACTTC. Translated, this gives CASSLAGQIQETQYF.